Shown below are 12 T cell receptor beta chains from a single sample sequenced in a study of radiation and T cells in renal cell carcinoma. Treatment: 15 Gy SBRT to primary tumor, nephrectomy 4 weeks later. The data were produced by immunoSEQ multiplex PCR, yet TCRdb's version contains in-frame clones alone and is incomplete. The data show 7,000 to 9,500 clones, around 50% seen once. Sequences were derived from tumor tissue, sampled from a patient whose treatment included radiotherapy and nephrectomy. Source of these receptors: a man in his sixties with renal cell carcinoma.

This chain uses TRBV4-2 with TRBJ1-4, with D uncertain. Germline loops: CDR1 LGHNA, CDR2 YNFKEQ. CDR3 length: 16 residues. V was cut by 0 bases and J by 3 bases, with 11 bases left in between. The CDR3 here is CASSQDLKQPNEKLFF. The CDR3 nucleotides read TGTGCCAGCAGCCAAGATTTAAAACAGCCTAATGAAAAACTGTTTTTT.

The chain recombines TRBV28 with TRBJ1-2, with unresolved D. Germline CDR1 and CDR2: MDHEN and SYDVKM. V was clipped by 7 bases and J by 2 bases, with 20 bases between them. CDR3 length equals 16 residues. This CDR3 is CASTVTGLISNYGYTF. The CDR3 nucleotides read TGTGCCAGCACGGTCACCGGACTGATATCCAACTATGGCTACACCTTC.

CDR3 region: CASSPRDTTYEQYF. The DNA of the CDR3 is TGTGCCAGCTCACCCCGGGACACGACCTACGAGCAGTACTTC. The genes are TRBV18 and TRBJ2-5; a possible D gene is TRBD1 (6 bases). The assigned J gene may be wrong: the sequence end matches TRBJ2-7 better. The CDR3 has 14 amino acids. Germline assignment: CDR1 KGHSH and CDR2 LQKENI.

Note on this clone: It differs at one base from a far larger clone, so likely a read error. Other DNA sequences in this sample translate to the same CDR3. The chain links TRBV5-2 to TRBJ1-2; the table's D call, TRBD1, has no DNA check behind it. TRBV5-2 corresponds to a pseudogene. This CDR3 is built from 14 residues. This CDR3 is CASSQGGSRYGYTF. CDR3 sequence (DNA): TGTGCCAGCAGCCAGGGGGGAAGTCGCTATGGCTACACCTTC.

J is TRBJ1-5 and V is TRBV7-9; D perhaps matches TRBD1 (5 bases). Germline CDR1 SEHNR, CDR2 FQNEAQ (reference sequence). V was shortened by 5 bases and J by 6 bases, with 11 bases between the two germline ends. The CDR3 covers 13 residues. CDR3: CASSLGAAQPQHF. CDR3 bases: TGTGCCAGCAGCCTAGGGGCGGCTCAGCCCCAGCATTTT.

There are a few counts of this clone. The identical CDR3 is also encoded by other nucleotide sequences in the sample. The chain has TRBV7-3 and TRBJ1-2, with 9 bases that match TRBD1. Germline V CDR1 and CDR2: SGHTA, FQGTGA. The CDR3 runs 14 residues. V lost 4 bases, J lost 5 bases, and 5 bases stayed unmatched. The CDR3 DNA follows: TGTGCCAGCAGCTCCACAGGGGGCAGATATGGCTACACCTTC. This encodes CASSSTGGRYGYTF.

The CDR3 nucleotides are TGCGCCAGCAGCCTAAACGCGGGGGGAAACACTGAAGCTTTCTTT. It encodes CASSLNAGGNTEAFF. The chain employs TRBV4-3 and TRBJ1-1; a possible D gene is TRBD1 (5 bases). The germline V gene has CDR1 LGHNA and CDR2 YSLEER. Between the trimmed V and J ends, which lost 4 bases and 2 bases, there was a span of 14 bases. The CDR3 totals 15 residues.

The rearrangement joins TRBV19 to TRBJ2-7; D perhaps matches TRBD1 (6 bases). Trimming left V 5 bases short and J 7 bases short, with 18 bases between. From germline, CDR1 is LNHDA and CDR2 SQIVND (reference sequence). CDR3 length: 14 residues. CDR3 sequence: CASSDGQRLREQYF. The CDR3 bases are TGTGCCAGTAGTGACGGACAGCGTCTACGAGAGCAGTACTTC.

This clone was counted only a few times. The V and J genes are TRBV5-1 and TRBJ1-2, with D perhaps TRBD1 (5 bases). Germline V CDR1 and CDR2: SGHRS, YFSETQ. This CDR3 spans 13 amino acids. Deletions cut 4 bases from V and 0 bases from J, with 7 bases between. The CDR3 is CASSLTANYGYTF. CDR3 nucleotides: TGCGCCAGCAGCCTGACAGCTAACTATGGCTACACCTTC.

This sequence joins TRBV28 and TRBJ2-5, with TRBD2 matching 7 bases. Looked up from germline, CDR1 is MDHEN and CDR2 is SYDVKM. The CDR3 length is 15 residues. J gave up 2 bases and V 3 bases, and 6 bases lay outside the gene matches. The CDR3 reads CASSLMAGVQETQYF. The CDR3 DNA reads as TGTGCCAGCAGTTTGATGGCGGGGGTTCAAGAGACCCAGTACTTC.

DNA of the CDR3: TGTGCCAGTAGTATACAGGGACAGGGATTTTACGAGCAGTACTTC. Its translation: CASSIQGQGFYEQYF. The chain links TRBV19 to TRBJ2-7, with 9 bases fitting TRBD1. There are 15 residues in the CDR3. Per the germline V gene, CDR1 is LNHDA and CDR2 is SQIVND (reference sequence). Losses at the gene ends were 2 bases for V and 4 bases for J; bases not matched to a gene: 6.

The chain's CDR3 is CASSTPTQAPYGGYTF. CDR3 bases: TGTGCCAGTAGTACCCCCACCCAGGCCCCTTACGGAGGCTACACCTTC. The chain joins TRBV19 to TRBJ1-2; D unresolved. V lost 4 bases and J 8 bases, leaving 23 bases between the germline ends. This CDR3 is built from 16 residues. In germline, CDR1 is LNHDA, CDR2 SQIVND (reference sequence). Filled out from reference TRBV19 and TRBJ1-2, the complete variable domain reads DGGITQSPKYLFRKEGQNVTLSCEQNLNHDAMYWYRQDPGQGLRLIYYSQIVNDFQKGDIAEGYSVSREKKESFPLTVTSAQKNPTAFYLCASSTPTQAPYGGYTFGSGTRLTVV.